The 29 T cell receptor beta chains listed next were all sequenced from one sample in a study of a mutant IDH1 vaccine in newly diagnosed glioma. Repertoires were generated with immunoSEQ multiplex PCR, while TCRdb's copy carries only in-frame clones and drops some. In the table there are tens of thousands of clones, about three quarters of which are singletons. These receptors' targets are unknown. The time point was: week 23, last vaccination. Vaccination used 300 ug of mutant IDH1 20-mer peptide per dose, with topical imiquimod. This specimen consisted of PBMCs, obtained from a glioma patient whose treatment included an IDH1 peptide vaccine. These receptors were taken from a woman aged 40 to 55 with glioma. Some clones in this sample may be carry-over from other donors' samples.

The chain carries TRBV28 and TRBJ1-1, with a possible D match to TRBD1 (5 bases). The germline CDR1 and CDR2 sequences are MDHEN and SYDVKM. CDR3 length equals 13 residues. V was shortened by 7 bases and J by 4 bases, with 13 bases between the two germline ends. CDR3: CASTSTGGTEAFF. The CDR3 DNA follows: TGTGCCAGCACCTCAACCGGGGGCACTGAAGCTTTCTTT.

The chain couples TRBV2 to TRBJ2-2; 9 bases agree with TRBD2. Germline V gene sequence: CDR1 SNHLY, CDR2 FYNNEI. V was pared by 7 bases and J by 3 bases, with 9 bases of the junction left unmatched. CDR3 size: 16 residues. CDR3 nucleotides: TGTGCCAGCATGAGGACGGCGGGGGGGGACACCGGGGAGCTGTTTTTT. This encodes CASMRTAGGDTGELFF.

The sample holds a few counts of this clone. V gene TRBV6-1 combines with J gene TRBJ1-1; no clear D. Between the trimmed V and J ends, which lost 8 bases and 1 base, there was a span of 11 bases. CDR1 is MNHNS and CDR2 is SASEGT in the germline V gene. This CDR3 is built from 13 residues. CDR3 region: CASEAGGNTEAFF. CDR3 nucleotides: TGTGCCAGCGAGGCGGGAGGGAACACTGAAGCTTTCTTT.

With regard to this clone: At one of its ends the junction is not consistent with the germline gene, which may arise from a read error. The rearrangement joins TRBV7-7 to TRBJ2-7; 7 bases are a match to TRBD1. Germline-derived CDR1 and CDR2 are SSHAT and FNYEAQ (reference sequence). CDR3 length: 15 residues. CDR3 bases: TGTGCTAGCAGCCCCCGGACAGGTCCTTCCTACGAGCAGTACTTC. Translation gives CASSPRTGPSYEQYF.

V is TRBV6-1 and J is TRBJ1-6; D is unclear. CDR1 is MNHNS and CDR2 is SASEGT in the germline V gene. Between the trimmed V and J ends, which lost 0 bases and 5 bases, there was a span of 2 bases. The CDR3 is 13 amino acids. CDR3 nucleotides: TGTGCCAGCAGTGAAGCCCATAATTCACCCCTCCACTTT. Its translation is CASSEAHNSPLHF.

This clone is a singleton in its sample. The rearrangement links TRBV14 to TRBJ2-5, with no clear D. The CDR3 covers 15 residues. CDR1 is SGHDN, CDR2 FVKESK, per germline. Between the trimmed V and J ends, which lost 2 bases and 1 base, there was a span of 11 bases. The CDR3: CASSQSDWFQETQYF. In nucleotides, the CDR3 is TGTGCCAGCAGCCAATCCGACTGGTTCCAAGAGACCCAGTACTTC.

This clone has a handful of counts. This chain joins TRBV7-8 and TRBJ2-7, with D possibly being TRBD1 (5 bases). CDR3 length: 13 residues. The V gene's germline CDR1 is SGHVS and CDR2 FQNEAQ. Trimming took off 5 bases at V and 4 bases at J, with 12 bases between the two ends. The CDR3 DNA reads TGTGCCAGCAGCCGCATTTCAGGGTACGAGCAGTACTTC. Its translation is CASSRISGYEQYF.

The J gene is TRBJ2-4, the V gene TRBV27; TRBD1 agrees at 7 bases. The CDR3 consists of 16 residues. The V and J ends lost 3 bases and 0 bases, in that order; junction bases with no gene match: 5. The germline CDR1 and CDR2 sequences are MNHEY and SMNVEV (reference sequence). The CDR3 protein is CASSFQQGLAKNIQYF. The CDR3, as DNA: TGTGCCAGCAGTTTCCAACAGGGGTTAGCCAAAAACATTCAGTACTTC.

The chain links TRBV7-2 to TRBJ1-2; D is unresolved. This CDR3 is built from 12 residues. Between the trimmed V and J ends, which lost 5 bases and 8 bases, there was a span of 12 bases. Per germline, CDR1 SGHTA and CDR2 FQGNSA. The CDR3 loop reads CASSPANGGYTF. The CDR3 region has the DNA TGTGCCAGCAGCCCCGCGAATGGCGGCTACACCTTC.

The count of this clone is one. The chain employs TRBV4-1 and TRBJ1-6; the D is unclear. The CDR3 covers 15 residues. Trimming removed 0 bases from V and 10 bases from J, with 13 bases in between. Germline CDR1 is MGHRA and CDR2 is YSYEKL. The DNA for the CDR3 is TGCGCCAGCAGCCAAGATGTGGGGTTAAGGTCACCCCTCCACTTT. This codes for CASSQDVGLRSPLHF.

This CDR3 is CASSLPTGGELFF. The CDR3 nucleotides are TGTGCCAGCAGCTTACCGACAGGGGGGGAGCTGTTTTTT. The chain couples TRBV5-6 to TRBJ2-2, with TRBD1 matching 7 bases. Germline values: CDR1 SGHDT, CDR2 YYEEEE. CDR3 length: 13 amino acids. J was trimmed by 8 bases and V by 2 bases; bases with no gene match: 3.

The rearrangement links TRBV7-2 to TRBJ2-7; possible D gene TRBD2, 6 bases. The length of the CDR3 is 12 residues. With 4 bases removed from V and 3 bases from J, the gap between germline ends came to 7 bases. In germline, CDR1 is SGHTA, CDR2 FQGNSA. The CDR3: CASSSDYYEQYF. The CDR3 DNA follows: TGTGCCAGCAGCTCGGACTACTACGAGCAGTACTTC.

The chain combines TRBV4-1 with TRBJ2-1, with TRBD2 matching 9 bases. The J segment lost 8 bases and the V segment lost 3 bases, leaving 5 bases of the junction unmatched. This CDR3 has 14 residues. Per germline, CDR1 MGHRA and CDR2 YSYEKL. As DNA, the CDR3 is TGCGCCAGCAGCCATGCCGGGACTAGCTATGAGCAGTTCTTC. This translates into CASSHAGTSYEQFF.

The chain recombines TRBV5-1 with TRBJ1-6, with 7 bases matching TRBD1. V shed 1 base and J 7 bases; nucleotides not matched to a gene: 14. CDR3 size: 18 residues. Germline values: CDR1 SGHRS, CDR2 YFSETQ. Here the CDR3 DNA reads TGCGCCAGCAGCTTGTTGCCTAAACAGGGGTTCGACAATTCACCCCTCCACTTT. Translated, it gives CASSLLPKQGFDNSPLHF.

Here the CDR3 reads CASSFEQLNYGYTF. The DNA of the CDR3 is TGTGCCAGCAGCTTCGAACAGCTTAACTATGGCTACACCTTC. The chain recombines TRBV7-8 with TRBJ1-2; D call uncertain. This CDR3 spans 14 amino acids. V shed 3 bases and J shed 1 base, with 9 bases lying between them. The germline V gene encodes CDR1 SGHVS and CDR2 FQNEAQ.

The J gene is TRBJ1-2, the V gene TRBV27; D gene unclear. This CDR3 region has 12 residues. Germline loops: CDR1 MNHEY, CDR2 SMNVEV (reference sequence). With 5 bases removed from V and 8 bases from J, the gap between germline ends came to 12 bases. The CDR3 DNA reads TGTGCCAGCAGTGGGGTCTTGCAGGGCTACACCTTC. Amino acid sequence: CASSGVLQGYTF.

The chain couples TRBV27 to TRBJ1-4; 7 bases match TRBD1. After removal of 4 bases from V and 0 bases from J, the junction contained 8 bases not matched to a gene. Per germline, CDR1 MNHEY and CDR2 SMNVEV (reference sequence). This CDR3 is 17 amino acids long. CDR3 sequence: CASSWHGTVSTNEKLFF. CDR3 coding DNA: TGTGCCAGCAGTTGGCATGGGACAGTTTCAACTAATGAAAAACTGTTTTTT.

This clone was found a few times. J is TRBJ1-5 and V is TRBV4-1, with D perhaps matching TRBD1 (5 bases). With 0 bases removed from V and 4 bases from J, the gap between germline ends came to 10 bases. The CDR3 runs to 15 residues. CDR1 MGHRA and CDR2 YSYEKL come from the germline V gene. The chain's CDR3 is CASSQEPGKNQPQHF. CDR3 nucleotide sequence: TGCGCCAGCAGCCAAGAACCAGGGAAGAATCAGCCCCAGCATTTT.

This rearrangement joins TRBV5-6 to TRBJ2-3; a possible D gene is TRBD1 (5 bases). This CDR3 has 15 residues. From germline, CDR1 is SGHDT and CDR2 YYEEEE. V was shortened by 3 bases and J by 0 bases, with 11 bases between the two germline ends. CDR3: CASSWGGTSTDTQYF. The CDR3 DNA reads as TGTGCCAGCAGCTGGGGCGGAACTAGCACAGATACGCAGTATTTT.

This chain joins TRBV13 and TRBJ2-7; D possibly corresponds to TRBD1 (5 bases). Germline V gene sequence: CDR1 PRHDT, CDR2 FYEKMQ (reference sequence). The CDR3 loop spans 14 amino acids. The V and J ends lost 5 bases and 2 bases respectively, with 13 bases between them. CDR3 in amino acids: CASSAHRLAYEQYF. In DNA, the CDR3 is TGTGCCAGCAGCGCCCACAGGTTAGCCTACGAGCAGTACTTC.

The V and J genes are TRBV10-2 and TRBJ2-3, with 8 positions matching TRBD2. The ends lost 3 bases at V and 4 bases at J; junction bases unmatched: 9. This CDR3 spans 16 amino acids. Germline V gene lookup returns CDR1 WSHSY and CDR2 SAAADI. CDR3 sequence reads: CASSDGAGGLADTQYF. CDR3 in DNA: TGCGCCAGCAGTGACGGGGCGGGGGGACTGGCAGATACGCAGTATTTT.

This chain links TRBV4-2 with TRBJ2-7; 11 nucleotides agree with TRBD2. CDR3 length equals 18 residues. Germline V CDR1 and CDR2: LGHNA, YNFKEQ. The V segment lost 0 bases and the J segment 5 bases; nucleotides outside the gene matches: 12. The CDR3 coding sequence is TGTGCCAGCAGCCAAGATAGTTTTACTAGCGGGGGCGCGGACGAGCAGTACTTC. This translates into CASSQDSFTSGGADEQYF.

The chain has TRBV25-1 and TRBJ1-5; D gene unclear. In germline, CDR1 is MGHDK, CDR2 SYGVNS. The V end was cut by 3 bases, the J end by 2 bases, with 11 bases between. The CDR3 consists of 15 residues. For the CDR3, the DNA is TGTGCCAGCAGTGAGGGCAGTTGGGGCAATCAGCCCCAGCATTTT. Encoded protein: CASSEGSWGNQPQHF.

V is TRBV6-1 and J is TRBJ1-2; possible D gene TRBD1, 5 bases. This CDR3 contains 12 residues. Trimming took off 5 bases at V and 8 bases at J, with 12 bases between the two ends. Germline CDR1 is MNHNS and CDR2 is SASEGT. The CDR3 here is CASSWDGRGYTF. DNA of the CDR3: TGTGCCAGCAGTTGGGACGGACGGGGCTACACCTTC.

CDR3 amino acids: CSVEYQGIEKLFF. CDR3 bases: TGCAGCGTTGAGTACCAGGGAATTGAAAAACTGTTTTTT. The chain uses TRBV29-1 and TRBJ1-4; possible D gene TRBD1, 5 bases. The CDR3 consists of 13 residues. Germline V gene data show CDR1 as SQVTM and CDR2 as ANQGSEA. V was cut by 3 bases and J by 7 bases, with 12 bases left in between.

The CDR3 loop reads CASSLAQGPPLHF. CDR3 DNA: TGTGCCAGCAGCTTGGCACAGGGCCCACCCCTCCACTTT. The rearrangement joins TRBV7-9 to TRBJ1-6; tentative D call: TRBD1 (6 bases). The CDR3 is 13 amino acids. CDR1 is SEHNR, CDR2 FQNEAQ, per germline (reference sequence). Trimming stripped 3 bases from V and 11 bases from J, with 11 bases between.

This sequence joins TRBV5-5 and TRBJ1-1; unclear D gene. Germline assignment: CDR1 SGHKS and CDR2 YYEKEE (reference sequence). V dropped 2 bases and J dropped 5 bases, with 16 bases sitting between them. The CDR3 runs 15 residues. The CDR3 DNA reads TGTGCCAGCAGCTTAGCTCAAAATAGGCGTACTGAAGCTTTCTTT. It is translated as CASSLAQNRRTEAFF.

The rearrangement links TRBV7-9 to TRBJ1-4; the D is unclear. V was pared by 4 bases and J by 7 bases, with 16 bases between. CDR3 length equals 15 residues. The germline V gene has CDR1 SEHNR and CDR2 FQNEAQ (reference sequence). CDR3: CASSSLKGGVEKLFF. CDR3 in DNA: TGTGCCAGCAGCTCGCTGAAAGGTGGAGTTGAAAAACTGTTTTTT.

V is TRBV19 and J is TRBJ2-7; the D call may be TRBD1 or TRBD2 (7 bases each). Trimming took off 6 bases at V and 4 bases at J, with 22 bases between the two ends. The CDR3 runs 16 residues. The germline V gene encodes CDR1 LNHDA and CDR2 SQIVND (reference sequence). In DNA form, the CDR3 reads TGTGCCAGTAGCATCCAGGGGGGCGGGGGCAAATACGAGCAGTACTTC. This codes for CASSIQGGGGKYEQYF.